A selection of T cell receptor beta chains follows, all from one sample in a study of blood T cell repertoires in COVID-19. Assay used: immunoSEQ multiplex PCR; TCRdb lists only in-frame clones, some missing. The sample holds some 110,000 clones, less than 85% seen once. Material: peripheral blood. These TCRs come from a man aged 50 to 60 with acute or convalescent COVID-19. The CDR3 runs from the conserved cysteine through the conserved F or W. D genes are given only for firm matches. Clone size is shown for a subset of rows, as once, few, many or a class of expanded clone.

D	size	V	J	DNA	CDR3
TRBD1	-	TRBV6-6	TRBJ1-1	TGTGCCAGCAGTTATGGGGGTGACAGGGGGAGCGGTGAAGCTTTCTTT	CASSYGGDRGSGEAFF
-	-	TRBV21-1	TRBJ2-7	TGTGCCAGCAGCAACCCAGAGACTAGCGGGAGATCCTACGAGCAGTACTTC	CASSNPETSGRSYEQYF
-	-	TRBV30	TRBJ1-1	TGTGCCTGGGAGCTCCAGGGAATTCGGAACACTGAAGCTTTCTTT	CAWELQGIRNTEAFF
TRBD1	-	TRBV10-2	TRBJ1-2	TGCGCCAGCACCCGGACAGGGTTCGATGGCTACACCTTC	CASTRTGFDGYTF
-	-	TRBV11-2	TRBJ1-4	TGTGCCAGCAGCTTACTTGGCAGGACTAATGAAAAACTGTTTTTT	CASSLLGRTNEKLFF
-	-	TRBV4-1	TRBJ1-1	TGCGCCAGCAGCCAAACAGTCGGGGTGAACACTGAAGCTTTCTTT	CASSQTVGVNTEAFF
-	-	TRBV21-1	TRBJ1-6	TGTGTAGATTGGGGGACAGGACATAATTCACCCCTCCACTTT	CVDWGTGHNSPLHF
TRBD2	-	TRBV19	TRBJ2-1	TGTGCCAGTAGTGCAAGCGGGATCTACAATGAGCAGTTCTTC	CASSASGIYNEQFF
-	-	TRBV7-3	TRBJ2-2	TGTGCCAGCAGCTTAACGCCTAGCAGCCCGAACACCGGGGAGCTGTTTTTT	CASSLTPSSPNTGELFF
-	-	TRBV12-5	TRBJ1-5	TGTGCTAGTGGTGCTAACGGGGGGCTACTAGCAGGCAATCAGCCCCAGCATTTT	CASGANGGLLAGNQPQHF
TRBD1	-	TRBV5-4	TRBJ1-2	TGTGCCAGCAGCTCGGGACAGGAGAAAGCTAACTATGGCTACACCTTC	CASSSGQEKANYGYTF
-	-	TRBV18	TRBJ1-6	TGTGCCAGCTCACCCTTGAGCTCCTATAATTCACCCCTCCACTTT	CASSPLSSYNSPLHF
TRBD1	few	TRBV3-1/TRBV3-2	TRBJ1-4	TGTGCCATCATTCCCAGGGACAGAACCCCAACTAATGAAAAACTGTTTTTT	CAIIPRDRTPTNEKLFF
-	-	TRBV7-9	TRBJ1-2	TGTGCCAGCAGCTTGGTCACGGGCTATGGCTACACCTTC	CASSLVTGYGYTF
-	once	TRBV5-1	TRBJ2-1	TGCGCCAGCAGCTTTTTAGGGGGAGAGGTGGAGCAGTTCTTC	CASSFLGGEVEQFF
-	-	TRBV6-5	TRBJ2-7	TGTGCCAGCAGTTCGGCCTACGAGCAGTACTTC	CASSSAYEQYF
-	-	TRBV9	TRBJ1-3	TGTGCCAGCAGCCCCCGGGCTGGAAACACCATATATTTT	CASSPRAGNTIYF
TRBD2	-	TRBV30	TRBJ2-7	TGTGCCTGGAGTGTATTGGGACTAGGAGGAGAGCAGTACTTC	CAWSVLGLGGEQYF
-	-	TRBV5-5	TRBJ1-4	TGTGCCAGCAGCTTGGAAGGGGCCGGAACTAATGAAAAACTGTTTTTT	CASSLEGAGTNEKLFF
TRBD1	-	TRBV19	TRBJ1-2	TGTGCCAGTACCTTCAATGGGGACAGGGATCTTAACTATGGCTACACCTTC	CASTFNGDRDLNYGYTF
-	once	TRBV6-5	TRBJ1-4	TGTGCCAGCAGCAACACGCCTGAAAAACTGTTTTTT	CASSNTPEKLFF
TRBD1	once	TRBV3-1/TRBV3-2	TRBJ2-7	TGTGCCAGCAGCCAAGAACAGGGGGGCGAGCAGTACTTC	CASSQEQGGEQYF
-	-	TRBV6-1	TRBJ2-5	TGTGCCAGCAGTGATATCCAGGGCGTAGAGACCCAGTACTTC	CASSDIQGVETQYF
-	once	TRBV7-9	TRBJ1-1	TGTGCCAGCAGCTTACTGCCAGCGAGAGCTTTCTTT	CASSLLPARAFF
TRBD1	-	TRBV5-1	TRBJ2-1	TGCGCCAGCAGCTGGAGACAGGGGGACTACAATGAGCAGTTCTTC	CASSWRQGDYNEQFF
-	-	TRBV4-2	TRBJ2-7	TGTGCCAGCAGCCAATCAAGAGGAGGTTCCTACGAGCAGTACTTC	CASSQSRGGSYEQYF
-	-	TRBV7-8	TRBJ1-6	TGTGCCAGCAGCTTTGTGGGGCTTAGCCACCTCCACTTT	CASSFVGLSHLHF
-	-	TRBV4-1	TRBJ1-1	TGCGCCAGCAGCCAGAACAGGGTTGGGACTGAAGCTTTCTTT	CASSQNRVGTEAFF
TRBD1	few	TRBV5-1	TRBJ2-7	TGCGCCAGCAGCATCCCCGGGACAGGGGATTCCTACGAGCAGTACTTC	CASSIPGTGDSYEQYF
TRBD2	-	TRBV28	TRBJ2-5	TGTGCCAGTTCACCGCGGGGGGGAGAAGAGACCCAGTACTTC	CASSPRGGEETQYF